This TCR beta chain was captured in a study of blood T cell repertoires in COVID-19. At the level of the study: Spain, Italy and the United States supplied samples that represented acute and convalescent COVID-19.

A note on this clone: Other nucleotide sequences in the sample specify the same CDR3.

Original handling: It was from reference gene primer amplification that nucleated cell counts were estimated. Libraries were prepared by immunoSEQ multiplex PCR; TCRdb keeps only in-frame clonotypes and omits some of them. V, J and clone size are taken as reported in that table, and D and trimming were inferred from the DNA itself. The table includes 150,000 to 200,000 clones, 80% detected once. The source material was peripheral blood. This TCR came from a man aged 65 to 79 with active or convalescent COVID-19.

For the CDR3, the DNA is TGCGCCAGCAGCGGGGGGTCAACTAATGAAAAACTGTTTTTT. Amino acid sequence: CASSGGSTNEKLFF. This sequence joins TRBV10-2 and TRBJ1-4; D possibly corresponds to TRBD1 (5 bases). With 6 bases removed from V and 0 bases from J, the gap between germline ends came to 8 bases. The CDR3 extends over 14 amino acids. Per the germline V gene, CDR1 is WSHSY and CDR2 is SAAADI.